Below, 18 T cell receptor beta chains from the same sample are listed, as sequenced in a study of regulatory T cells in long-lasting Graves disease. HTBI primers from iRepertoire and Arm-PCR of CDR3 regions yielded the TCR beta libraries. TCRdb fed the multiplex PCR reads into MiXCR, producing one record per CDR3 protein. The sample has 300,000 to 400,000 distinct CDR3 sequences; around 19% are singletons. Sample time point: persistent/refractory GD, antithyroid drugs over 5 years with positive TRAb. Scientists built the TCR library using RNA that was extracted from PBMCs. The sample was peripheral blood mononuclear cells (PBMCs), taken when the disease was refractory, from a patient treated with antithyroid drugs. The receptors shown here come from a female donor with Graves disease.

The chain is built from TRBV6-1 and TRBJ1-1, with D possibly matching TRBD1 (5 bases). V lost 6 bases and J 5 bases, leaving 16 bases between the germline ends. This CDR3 comprises 14 residues. Germline lookup yields CDR1 MNHNS and CDR2 SASEGT. DNA of the CDR3: TGTGCCAGCAGGTCCCCCTCAGGACAAACTGAAGCTTTCTTT. Its translation: CASRSPSGQTEAFF.

The J gene is TRBJ1-5, the V gene TRBV18; 7 bases agree with TRBD1. Germline V CDR1 and CDR2: KGHSH, LQKENI. V shed 4 bases and J 0 bases; nucleotides not matched to a gene: 3. The CDR3 contains 15 residues. The CDR3 DNA sequence: TGTGCCAGCTCACGAGGGACAGATAGCAATCAGCCCCAGCATTTT. Its translation is CASSRGTDSNQPQHF.

V and J are TRBV20-1 and TRBJ2-4, with a possible D match to TRBD1 (5 bases). Between the trimmed V and J ends, which lost 5 bases and 5 bases, there was a span of 25 bases. Germline values: CDR1 DFQATT, CDR2 SNEGSKA (reference sequence). The CDR3 has 17 amino acids. The CDR3 is CSAARGPSYWGENIQYF. The CDR3, as DNA: TGCAGTGCTGCCCGAGGTCCCAGTTACTGGGGCGAAAACATTCAGTACTTC.

This clonotype has a handful of counts. The V gene is TRBV10-1, the J gene TRBJ1-5; unclear D gene. Germline loops: CDR1 WNHNN, CDR2 SYGVQD (reference sequence). The CDR3 is 15 amino acids. The V gene lost 3 bases and the J gene lost 0 bases, with 9 bases spanning the gap. The CDR3 sequence: CASSDRRSSNQPQHF. DNA for the CDR3: TGCGCCAGCAGTGATCGCAGGTCTAGCAATCAGCCCCAGCATTTT.

This clonotype has a count of ten or more. The V call is TRBV29-1, the J call TRBJ1-1, with 7 bases fitting TRBD1. The junction had 7 bases not matched to a gene; V was cut back by 4 bases and J by 2 bases. This CDR3 is 14 amino acids long. CDR1 and CDR2 (germline): SQVTM, ANQGSEA. In nucleotides, the CDR3 is TGCAGCGTTGGCAATTCAGGGGGTAACACTGAAGCTTTCTTT. Amino acids: CSVGNSGGNTEAFF.

This clonotype was observed many times. The chain recombines TRBV7-3 with TRBJ2-7; D possibly uses TRBD1 or TRBD2 (6 bases each). From germline, CDR1 is SGHTA and CDR2 FQGTGA. The CDR3 consists of 14 residues. V lost 5 bases to trimming and J lost 7 bases, with 18 bases between them. As DNA, the CDR3 is TGTGCCAGCAGCCAAGTGGGGGGCGCGGGTGAGCAGTACTTC. Protein sequence: CASSQVGGAGEQYF. Together with reference TRBV7-3 and TRBJ2-7, the CDR3 gives the full variable domain: GAGVSQTPSNKVTEKGKYVELRCDPISGHTALYWYRQSLGQGPEFLIYFQGTGAADDSGLPNDRFFAVRPEGSVSTLKIQRTERGDSAVYLCASSQVGGAGEQYFGPGTRLTVT.

The V and J genes are TRBV7-3 and TRBJ2-2; D remains ambiguous. V was trimmed by 2 bases and J by 0 bases, leaving 10 bases between them. Germline loops: CDR1 SGHTA, CDR2 FQGTGA. CDR3 length: 16 residues. The CDR3 here is CASSLFSRANTGELFF. CDR3 nucleotides: TGTGCCAGCAGCTTATTCTCGCGCGCGAACACCGGGGAGCTGTTTTTT. The variable domain in full, with the rest retrieved from reference TRBV7-3 and TRBJ2-2, is GAGVSQTPSNKVTEKGKYVELRCDPISGHTALYWYRQSLGQGPEFLIYFQGTGAADDSGLPNDRFFAVRPEGSVSTLKIQRTERGDSAVYLCASSLFSRANTGELFFGEGSRLTVL.

In the case of this clonotype: This likely comes from a read error, as the CDR3 has no conserved phenylalanine or tryptophan at its end. The V and J genes are TRBV29-1 and TRBJ2-7; D is perhaps TRBD1 or TRBD2 (8 bases each). V lost 6 bases, J lost 1 base, and 19 bases lay in between. Germline V lookup: CDR1 SQVTM, CDR2 ANQGSEA. The CDR3 extends over 15 amino acids. DNA of the CDR3: TGCAGCGTGCAGGGGGCGGCTAGCGGGTCCTACGAGCAGTACTCC. Its protein is CSVQGAASGSYEQYS.

The genes are TRBV18 and TRBJ2-1; D is uncertain. Germline CDR1 is KGHSH and CDR2 is LQKENI. The CDR3 is made up of 14 amino acids. V lost 3 bases to trimming and J lost 9 bases, with 15 bases between them. The CDR3, as DNA: TGTGCCAGCTCACCTGCGCTATCCGGCGGTGAGCAGTTCTTC. Amino acids: CASSPALSGGEQFF.

V gene TRBV29-1 combines with J gene TRBJ1-2; 7 bases are shared with TRBD1. The V segment lost 6 bases and the J segment 2 bases; nucleotides outside the gene matches: 9. The CDR3 is 14 residues long. Germline CDR1 is SQVTM and CDR2 is ANQGSEA. CDR3 DNA sequence: TGCAGCGTCAGCAGGGGGGCTGTGAACTATGGCTACACCTTC. This encodes CSVSRGAVNYGYTF.

This clonotype was seen a handful of times. The junction departs from the called germline gene at one end, perhaps through a read error. The V gene is TRBV11-3, the J gene TRBJ2-7; D is perhaps TRBD1 or TRBD2 (6 bases each). The CDR3 spans 13 residues. The germline gives CDR1 SGHNT, CDR2 YENEEA. The CDR3 protein is CASSGGHSYEQYF. CDR3 nucleotide sequence: TGTGCCAGCAGCGGGGGGCATTCCTATGAGCAGTACTTC. The variable domain in full, completed from reference TRBV11-3 and TRBJ2-7, reads EAGVVQSPRYKIIEKKQPVAFWCNPISGHNTLYWYLQNLGQGPELLIRYENEEAVDDSQLPKDRFSAERLKGVDSTLKIQPAELGDSAVYLCASSGGHSYEQYFGPGTRLTVT.

This clonotype was seen ten or more times. CDR3 loop: CSARDRVSTSPLHF. CDR3 coding DNA: TGCAGTGCTAGAGACAGGGTTAGTACTTCACCCCTCCACTTT. V usage is TRBV20-1 and J usage is TRBJ1-6; weak D call: TRBD1 (5 bases). The germline V gene encodes CDR1 DFQATT and CDR2 SNEGSKA (reference sequence). V lost 0 bases, J lost 9 bases, and 12 bases lay in between. The CDR3 contains 14 residues.

Ten or more counts support this clonotype. J is TRBJ2-6 and V is TRBV13; the D is unclear. The V gene lost 2 bases and the J gene lost 1 base, with 3 bases spanning the gap. The CDR3 is 14 residues long. The germline gives CDR1 PRHDT, CDR2 FYEKMQ (reference sequence). DNA of the CDR3: TGTGCCAGCAGCTTATTTTCTGGGGCCAACGTCCTGACTTTC. Amino acids: CASSLFSGANVLTF.

The chain is built from TRBV27 and TRBJ1-2, with D maybe TRBD1 (5 bases). Trimming cost V 2 bases and J 3 bases, with 10 bases left between them. The CDR3 has 14 residues. The V gene's germline CDR1 is MNHEY and CDR2 SMNVEV (reference sequence). DNA of the CDR3: TGTGCCAGCAGTTTAGACCGGGGACACTATGGCTACACCTTC. It translates to CASSLDRGHYGYTF.

V and J are TRBV7-9 and TRBJ1-3; a weak D match, TRBD1 (6 bases). V was shortened by 2 bases and J by 2 bases, with 10 bases between the two germline ends. Germline V gene sequence: CDR1 SEHNR, CDR2 FQNEAQ (reference sequence). This CDR3 region has 15 residues. The CDR3 DNA is TGTGCCAGCAGCTTAATGGGGGCGACTGGAAACACCATATATTTT. Protein sequence: CASSLMGATGNTIYF.

This clonotype occurred a few times. The rearrangement joins TRBV20-1 to TRBJ1-5; D is uncertain. CDR3 length: 15 amino acids. With 6 bases removed from V and 3 bases from J, the gap between germline ends came to 18 bases. The germline CDR1 and CDR2 sequences are DFQATT and SNEGSKA (reference sequence). The CDR3: CSAATPVGYNQPQHF. The CDR3 nucleotides read TGCAGTGCCGCGACCCCTGTGGGTTACAATCAGCCCCAGCATTTT.

This clonotype appeared a few times. V usage is TRBV5-1 and J usage is TRBJ1-6; 7 positions match TRBD1. The V gene's germline CDR1 is SGHRS and CDR2 YFSETQ. The ends lost 0 bases at V and 10 bases at J; junction bases unmatched: 16. This CDR3 comprises 18 residues. CDR3 DNA: TGCGCCAGCAGCTTGGCGCGACAGGGCGAATTCAGACCATCACCCCTCCACTTT. It encodes CASSLARQGEFRPSPLHF.

DNA for the CDR3: TGTGCCAGCTCACCAGGCGGGGCACTGAGTTCACCCCTCCACTTT. As protein: CASSPGGALSSPLHF. The gene calls are TRBV18 and TRBJ1-6, with D perhaps matching TRBD1 (5 bases). CDR3 length: 15 amino acids. Germline V gene lookup returns CDR1 KGHSH and CDR2 LQKENI. Trimming stripped 2 bases from V and 9 bases from J, with 14 bases between.